The sequence of this T cell receptor beta chain was determined in a study of blood T cells in healthy people across ages. Turning to the study itself: Every two T cells gave about one barcoded beta molecule via template switching. Regarding the study as a whole: TCR beta diversity per million T cells fell roughly linearly with age.

In this sample, this clonotype turned up many times. Antigen: not known. A second PCR of 7 to 11 cycles used a sample-barcoded 5' primer and a J-beta primer mix. Every sample returned 3 million or more CDR3-containing paired-end reads. TCRdb recomputed calls from the 5' RACE reads with MiXCR, one row per CDR3 protein. The repertoire consists of around 1,700,000 distinct CDR3 sequences, with under 30% occurring once and the leading ten covering approximately 7.7%. This TCR derives from a woman aged 25 to 39 in good health. What was sequenced was blood.

CDR3 loop: CSAYPTGLTYEQYF. The DNA for the CDR3 is TGCAGTGCCTACCCAACGGGACTAACCTACGAGCAGTACTTC. The chain employs TRBV20-1 and TRBJ2-7; 7 bases align to TRBD2. CDR1 is DFQATT and CDR2 is SNEGSKA in the germline V gene (reference sequence). Losses at the gene ends were 6 bases for V and 2 bases for J; bases not matched to a gene: 10. The CDR3 loop spans 14 amino acids.